The 32 T cell receptor beta chains reported below all come from one sample, sequenced in a study of T cell changes during pregnancy in multiple sclerosis. Using immunoSEQ multiplex PCR, the repertoire was profiled, and TCRdb retains in-frame clones only, with some absent. The sample lists roughly 93,000 clones, under 95% occurring once. Sequencing used peripheral blood, obtained before pregnancy. The receptor source for this set is a female donor with multiple sclerosis, enrolled in a pregnancy study.

The rearrangement uses TRBV5-4 and TRBJ2-3; 8 nucleotides agree with TRBD1. This CDR3 has 16 amino acids. Germline CDR1 is SGHNT and CDR2 is YYREEE (reference sequence). Trimming cost V 1 base and J 1 base; bases outside gene matches: 5. In DNA, the CDR3 is TGTGCCAGCAGCTTGCCCGGGACAGGTCGCACAGATACGCAGTATTTT. It codes for CASSLPGTGRTDTQYF. Complete variable domain (other parts from reference TRBV5-4 and TRBJ2-3): ETGVTQSPTHLIKTRGQQVTLRCSSQSGHNTVSWYQQALGQGPQFIFQYYREEENGRGNFPPRFSGLQFPNYSSELNVNALELDDSALYLCASSLPGTGRTDTQYFGPGTRLTVL.

V gene TRBV7-2 combines with J gene TRBJ2-2, with a weak D call TRBD2 (8 bases). Deletions cut 4 bases from V and 7 bases from J, with 25 bases between. From germline, CDR1 is SGHTA and CDR2 FQGNSA. The CDR3 is 18 residues long. This chain's CDR3 is CASSSPPAGGQGVGELFF. The CDR3 nucleotides read TGTGCCAGCAGCTCCCCCCCCGCGGGGGGCCAGGGGGTCGGGGAGCTGTTTTTT.

This clone was detected once. This sample also contains other DNA sequences that code for the same CDR3. V gene TRBV29-1 combines with J gene TRBJ2-7; D is perhaps TRBD2 (6 bases). The V and J ends lost 5 bases and 1 base respectively, with 9 bases between them. This CDR3 contains 12 residues. Germline CDR1 and CDR2: SQVTM and ANQGSEA. As DNA, the CDR3 is TGCAGCGTTACCGGGACTTCCTACGAGCAGTACTTC. Translation gives CSVTGTSYEQYF.

This sequence joins TRBV27 and TRBJ2-7, with 11 positions matching TRBD1. J gave up 4 bases and V 8 bases, and 7 bases lay outside the gene matches. This CDR3 is built from 14 residues. Germline V gives CDR1 MNHEY, CDR2 SMNVEV (reference sequence). CDR3 sequence (DNA): TGTGCCAGCCAGGGGACAGGGGGAATTTACGAGCAGTACTTC. Its protein product is CASQGTGGIYEQYF.

The rearrangement uses TRBV5-1 and TRBJ2-7; tentatively, D is TRBD2 (5 bases). The CDR3 runs 14 residues. V was trimmed by 3 bases and J by 2 bases, leaving 12 bases between them. Germline V CDR1 and CDR2: SGHRS, YFSETQ. CDR3 protein: CASSYEGSTYEQYF. In DNA, the CDR3 is TGCGCCAGCAGCTACGAGGGCAGCACCTACGAGCAGTACTTC.

V gene TRBV6-5 combines with J gene TRBJ2-2, with D perhaps TRBD1 (5 bases). The CDR3 is 15 residues long. Trimming removed 6 bases at V and 4 bases at J, with 15 bases between. CDR1 is MNHEY, CDR2 SVGAGI, per germline. CDR3 region: CASRQAQGSTGELFF. The DNA of the CDR3 is TGTGCCAGCAGACAAGCTCAGGGAAGCACCGGGGAGCTGTTTTTT.

CDR3 residues: CASTQWGTSGYNEQFF. CDR3 nucleotides: TGTGCCAGTACCCAGTGGGGGACTAGCGGCTACAATGAGCAGTTCTTC. The chain recombines TRBV19 with TRBJ2-1, with 11 bases identical to TRBD2. The V segment lost 7 bases and the J segment 3 bases; nucleotides outside the gene matches: 8. The CDR3 spans 16 residues. Germline V gene lookup returns CDR1 LNHDA and CDR2 SQIVND (reference sequence).

The chain employs TRBV27 and TRBJ1-2; TRBD1 matches at 7 bases. This CDR3 spans 13 amino acids. The V gene end was trimmed by 6 bases and the J gene end by 4 bases; junction bases not matched to a gene: 5. CDR1 is MNHEY, CDR2 SMNVEV, per germline (reference sequence). The CDR3 DNA reads as TGTGCCAGCAGGCGAGGGACAGCCTATGGCTACACCTTC. This translates into CASRRGTAYGYTF.

The chain joins TRBV7-2 to TRBJ2-5, with unresolved D. Germline-derived CDR1 and CDR2 are SGHTA and FQGNSA. The CDR3 is 16 residues long. Trimming took 3 bases from V and 0 from J, leaving 14 bases between them. The CDR3 here is CASSFQAARYQETQYF. The CDR3 DNA sequence: TGTGCCAGCAGCTTCCAGGCCGCAAGGTACCAAGAGACCCAGTACTTC.

The chain uses TRBV19 and TRBJ1-6, with D perhaps matching TRBD1 (5 bases). The CDR3 length is 13 residues. CDR1 LNHDA and CDR2 SQIVND come from the germline V gene (reference sequence). V dropped 5 bases and J dropped 6 bases, with 8 bases sitting between them. This CDR3 reads CASSPGFNSPLHF. For the CDR3, the DNA is TGTGCCAGTAGTCCAGGGTTTAATTCACCCCTCCACTTT.

This clone was seen a few times. The chain recombines TRBV27 with TRBJ1-6; D call uncertain. This CDR3 has 13 amino acids. From germline, CDR1 is MNHEY and CDR2 SMNVEV (reference sequence). Trimming removed 6 bases from V and 9 bases from J, with 12 bases in between. CDR3 loop: CASSLTVFSPLHF. CDR3 sequence (DNA): TGTGCCAGCAGCCTTACAGTATTTTCACCCCTCCACTTT.

The CDR3 reads CASSLGGGVFVGQPQHF. CDR3 nucleotides: TGTGCCAGCAGCTTAGGCGGAGGTGTTTTCGTTGGTCAGCCCCAGCATTTT. The rearrangement links TRBV7-2 to TRBJ1-5; no definite D call. This CDR3 has 17 amino acids. CDR1 SGHTA and CDR2 FQGNSA come from the germline V gene. Trimming took off 1 base at V and 6 bases at J, with 19 bases between the two ends.

The chain recombines TRBV5-4 with TRBJ2-1, with 12 bases fitting TRBD2. CDR3 length: 18 amino acids. Germline assignment: CDR1 SGHNT and CDR2 YYREEE (reference sequence). V gave up 0 bases and J gave up 5 bases; unmatched junction bases: 9. In DNA form, the CDR3 reads TGTGCCAGCAGCTTGGGGCTAGCGGGGGGGCCACAGGACAATGAGCAGTTCTTC. Amino acids: CASSLGLAGGPQDNEQFF.

This sequence joins TRBV10-2 and TRBJ1-1; D might be TRBD1 (6 bases). Trimming cost V 6 bases and J 5 bases, with 19 bases left between them. This CDR3 comprises 15 residues. Germline values: CDR1 WSHSY, CDR2 SAAADI. As DNA, the CDR3 is TGCGCCAGCAGCCCACGGCGGGGGGGCGCAACTGAAGCTTTCTTT. Translated, it gives CASSPRRGGATEAFF.

V is TRBV2 and J is TRBJ2-7; no reliable D call. Germline V lookup: CDR1 SNHLY, CDR2 FYNNEI. The length of the CDR3 is 10 residues. V lost 5 bases to trimming and J lost 6 bases, with 5 bases between them. The CDR3 reads CASSRSEQYF. CDR3 coding DNA: TGTGCCAGCAGTCGGTCCGAGCAGTACTTC. The full variable domain, rest sourced from reference TRBV2 and TRBJ2-7, is EPEVTQTPSHQVTQMGQEVILRCVPISNHLYFYWYRQILGQKVEFLVSFYNNEISEKSEIFDDQFSVERPDGSNFTLKIRSTKLEDSAMYFCASSRSEQYFGPGTRLTVT.

The chain uses TRBV11-3 and TRBJ2-5, with 11 bases lining up with TRBD1. Germline V gives CDR1 SGHNT, CDR2 YENEEA. This CDR3 spans 14 amino acids. The junction had 6 bases not matched to a gene; V was cut back by 5 bases and J by 7 bases. This chain's CDR3 is CASSPTGTGGTQYF. CDR3 coding DNA: TGTGCCAGCAGCCCTACCGGGACAGGGGGGACCCAGTACTTC.

The chain is built from TRBV12-5 and TRBJ2-1; 14 bases match TRBD2. V was pared by 0 bases and J by 4 bases, with 8 bases of the junction left unmatched. Germline lookup yields CDR1 LGHNT and CDR2 FRNRAP. The CDR3 contains 19 residues. Here the CDR3 reads CASGLVGGGLAGGYNEQFF. The CDR3 DNA reads TGTGCTAGTGGTTTGGTGGGGGGTGGACTAGCGGGGGGTTACAATGAGCAGTTCTTC.

The CDR3 coding sequence is TGTGCCAGCAGCCCCGGATGGGGGGGACAGGGGGCGCAAGGCTACACCTTC. This translates into CASSPGWGGQGAQGYTF. V gene TRBV9 combines with J gene TRBJ1-2; 12 nucleotides align to TRBD1. The CDR3 consists of 17 residues. The germline gives CDR1 SGDLS, CDR2 YYNGEE. V gave up 4 bases and J gave up 8 bases; unmatched junction bases: 15. Complete variable domain (other parts from reference TRBV9 and TRBJ1-2): DSGVTQTPKHLITATGQRVTLRCSPRSGDLSVYWYQQSLDQGLQFLIQYYNGEERAKGNILERFSAQQFPDLHSELNLSSLELGDSALYFCASSPGWGGQGAQGYTFGSGTRLTVV.

The chain carries TRBV6-1 and TRBJ1-5; D might be TRBD1 (5 bases). V was shortened by 11 bases and J by 6 bases, with 17 bases between the two germline ends. Germline values: CDR1 MNHNS, CDR2 SASEGT. CDR3 length: 13 amino acids. The CDR3: CASCRGAGQPQHF. The CDR3 DNA reads as TGTGCCTCTTGTAGGGGCGCCGGTCAGCCCCAGCATTTT.

This clone has only one observation. The gene calls are TRBV9 and TRBJ2-7; 14 bases are shared with TRBD2. The CDR3 runs to 16 residues. V lost 3 bases, J lost 3 bases, and 5 bases stayed unmatched. From germline, CDR1 is SGDLS and CDR2 YYNGEE. The CDR3: CASSAGLAGGYYEQYF. The CDR3 DNA is TGTGCCAGCAGCGCAGGACTAGCGGGAGGATACTACGAGCAGTACTTC.

This clone was seen once. This sequence joins TRBV7-9 and TRBJ2-2, with D possibly being TRBD1 (5 bases). This CDR3 spans 16 amino acids. Trimming took 1 base from V and 3 from J, leaving 12 bases between them. Looked up from germline, CDR1 is SEHNR and CDR2 is FQNEAQ (reference sequence). CDR3 residues: CASSLVRVGDTGELFF. CDR3 DNA: TGTGCCAGCAGCTTAGTACGGGTAGGGGACACCGGGGAGCTGTTTTTT.

The chain carries TRBV28 and TRBJ2-5; TRBD2 is a possible D gene (7 bases). V shed 6 bases and J shed 4 bases, with 21 bases lying between them. Germline V lookup: CDR1 MDHEN, CDR2 SYDVKM. The CDR3 spans 16 residues. CDR3 DNA sequence: TGTGCCAGCAGCCACCACCAGGGAGGGGGTCGAGAGACCCAGTACTTC. This encodes CASSHHQGGGRETQYF. Together with reference TRBV28 and TRBJ2-5, the CDR3 gives the full variable domain: DVKVTQSSRYLVKRTGEKVFLECVQDMDHENMFWYRQDPGLGLRLIYFSYDVKMKEKGDIPEGYSVSREKKERFSLILESASTNQTSMYLCASSHHQGGGRETQYFGPGTRLLVL.

This clone is a singleton in its sample. The V call is TRBV27, the J call TRBJ1-5; no firm D call. Germline V gene sequence: CDR1 MNHEY, CDR2 SMNVEV (reference sequence). The V end lost 3 bases, the J end lost 5 bases, and 8 bases lay between the germline ends. CDR3 length: 13 residues. In DNA, the CDR3 is TGTGCCAGCAGTTTCGGCGGGTATCAGCCCCAGCATTTT. Translated, it gives CASSFGGYQPQHF.

In this sample, this clone turned up once. V is TRBV9 and J is TRBJ2-7; 9 bases are a match to TRBD2. The trim removed 5 bases at V and 0 bases at J, leaving 6 bases unmatched. CDR1 SGDLS and CDR2 YYNGEE come from the germline V gene. This CDR3 is 15 amino acids long. CDR3 in amino acids: CASSSSGGSSYEQYF. CDR3 bases: TGTGCCAGCAGTTCAAGCGGGGGGAGCTCCTACGAGCAGTACTTC.

This clone was detected once. The chain couples TRBV7-2 to TRBJ2-5; 8 bases align to TRBD2. V shed 1 base, J shed 2 bases, and the junction held 6 bases outside the gene matches. CDR1 SGHTA and CDR2 FQGNSA come from the germline V gene. CDR3 length: 16 amino acids. CDR3 region: CASSLGVSGGQETQYF. The CDR3 nucleotides read TGTGCCAGCAGCTTAGGAGTTTCGGGGGGGCAAGAGACCCAGTACTTC.

The chain links TRBV10-3 to TRBJ2-3, with 10 positions matching TRBD2. Germline V gene lookup returns CDR1 ENHRY and CDR2 SYGVKD. This CDR3 region has 15 residues. V shed 5 bases and J 0 bases; nucleotides not matched to a gene: 2. Here the CDR3 reads CAISLTSGSTDTQYF. CDR3 nucleotides: TGTGCCATCAGTTTGACTAGCGGGAGCACAGATACGCAGTATTTT.

V gene TRBV19 combines with J gene TRBJ2-7; 12 positions match TRBD2. This CDR3 is built from 14 residues. V lost 5 bases to trimming and J lost 3 bases; unmatched junction nucleotides: 2. Germline V gene sequence: CDR1 LNHDA, CDR2 SQIVND (reference sequence). As DNA, the CDR3 is TGTGCCAGTAGTGTGACTAGCGGGAGCTACGAGCAGTACTTC. Amino acids: CASSVTSGSYEQYF. Together with reference TRBV19 and TRBJ2-7, the CDR3 gives the full variable domain: DGGITQSPKYLFRKEGQNVTLSCEQNLNHDAMYWYRQDPGQGLRLIYYSQIVNDFQKGDIAEGYSVSREKKESFPLTVTSAQKNPTAFYLCASSVTSGSYEQYFGPGTRLTVT.

The rearrangement links TRBV5-1 to TRBJ2-3, with TRBD1 as a possible D gene (6 bases). With 4 bases removed from V and 1 base from J, the gap between germline ends came to 16 bases. Germline V gene lookup returns CDR1 SGHRS and CDR2 YFSETQ. The CDR3 consists of 16 residues. The CDR3 DNA is TGCGCCAGCAGCCTATGGGGGCAGGGCGGCACAGATACGCAGTATTTT. Its protein product is CASSLWGQGGTDTQYF.

The CDR3 DNA reads TGTGCCAGCAGCTTAGTAGGGAGCGGTGAAAAACTGTTTTTT. Translated: CASSLVGSGEKLFF. The J gene is TRBJ1-4, the V gene TRBV7-9; no clear D. CDR1 and CDR2 from the germline V gene are SEHNR and FQNEAQ (reference sequence). V was cut by 1 base and J by 7 bases, with 10 bases left in between. CDR3 size: 14 residues.

The rearrangement joins TRBV6-5 to TRBJ1-2; D uncertain. This CDR3 is built from 16 residues. Germline assignment: CDR1 MNHEY and CDR2 SVGAGI. V was trimmed by 4 bases and J by 8 bases, leaving 23 bases between them. CDR3 sequence (DNA): TGTGCCAGCAGTTCCTTCCCAGGAGGATCCCCTACAGGCTACACCTTC. Amino acids: CASSSFPGGSPTGYTF.

The chain uses TRBV4-2 and TRBJ2-2; 9 nucleotides align to TRBD2. This CDR3 spans 20 amino acids. J lost 2 bases, V lost 0 bases, and 13 bases had no gene match. Looked up from germline, CDR1 is LGHNA and CDR2 is YNFKEQ. The CDR3 protein is CASSQEGGGSGGSNTGELFF. CDR3 DNA sequence: TGTGCCAGCAGCCAAGAAGGCGGCGGCAGCGGGGGGTCTAACACCGGGGAGCTGTTTTTT.

V and J are TRBV14 and TRBJ1-1, with TRBD1 matching over 7 bases. The CDR3 is 17 residues long. Germline loops: CDR1 SGHDN, CDR2 FVKESK. V lost 2 bases, J lost 5 bases, and 14 bases stayed unmatched. The CDR3 is CASSQLRTGTLRTEAFF. The CDR3 region has the DNA TGTGCCAGCAGCCAACTCCGGACAGGAACCTTACGTACTGAAGCTTTCTTT.